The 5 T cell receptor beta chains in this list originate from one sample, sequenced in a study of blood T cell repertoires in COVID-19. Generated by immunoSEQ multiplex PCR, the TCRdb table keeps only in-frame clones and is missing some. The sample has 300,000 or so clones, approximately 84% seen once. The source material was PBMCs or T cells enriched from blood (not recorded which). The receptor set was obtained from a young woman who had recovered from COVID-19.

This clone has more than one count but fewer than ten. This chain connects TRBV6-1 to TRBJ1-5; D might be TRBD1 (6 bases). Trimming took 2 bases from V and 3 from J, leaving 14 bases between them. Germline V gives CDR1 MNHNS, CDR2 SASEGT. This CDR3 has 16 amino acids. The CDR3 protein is CASSELRGQPNQPQHF. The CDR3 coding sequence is TGTGCCAGCAGTGAATTGAGGGGACAACCCAATCAGCCCCAGCATTTT.

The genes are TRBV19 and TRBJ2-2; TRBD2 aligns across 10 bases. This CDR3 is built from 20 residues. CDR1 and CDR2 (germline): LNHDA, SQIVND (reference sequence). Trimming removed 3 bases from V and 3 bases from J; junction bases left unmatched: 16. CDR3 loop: CASSILRASLAGEYTGELFF. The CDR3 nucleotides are TGTGCCAGTAGTATTCTCCGGGCCTCCCTAGCGGGAGAATACACCGGGGAGCTGTTTTTT.

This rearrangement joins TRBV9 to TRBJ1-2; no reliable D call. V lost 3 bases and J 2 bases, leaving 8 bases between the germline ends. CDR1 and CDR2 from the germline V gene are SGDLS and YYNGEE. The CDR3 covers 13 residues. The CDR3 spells CASSAQPNYGYTF. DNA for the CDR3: TGTGCCAGCAGCGCACAGCCAAACTATGGCTACACCTTC.

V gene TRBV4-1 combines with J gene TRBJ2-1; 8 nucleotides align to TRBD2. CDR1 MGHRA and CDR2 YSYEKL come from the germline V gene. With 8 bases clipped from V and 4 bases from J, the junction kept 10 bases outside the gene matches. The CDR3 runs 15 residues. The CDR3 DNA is TGCGCCAGCGGTGAGTTGCGGGGGGTGTACAATGAGCAGTTCTTC. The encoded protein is CASGELRGVYNEQFF.

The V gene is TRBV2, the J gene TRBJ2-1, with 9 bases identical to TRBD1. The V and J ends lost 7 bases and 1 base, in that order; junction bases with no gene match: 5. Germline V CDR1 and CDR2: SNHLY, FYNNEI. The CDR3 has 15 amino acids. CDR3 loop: CASTLDRGSYNEQFF. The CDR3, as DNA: TGTGCCAGCACCTTGGACAGGGGTTCCTACAATGAGCAGTTCTTC.